A selection of T cell receptor beta chains follows, all from one sample in a study of OX40 agonist ivuxolimab in advanced cancers. The table came from immunoSEQ multiplex PCR; TCRdb's copy has only in-frame clones and leaves some out. The repertoire holds 70,000 to 80,000 clones, approximately 90% seen once, with more than 4.5% in the top ten. The sample in question was CD4+ or CD8+ T cells sorted from blood, obtained in a trial of the OX40 agonist ivuxolimab. The origin of the receptors is an adult with an advanced solid tumor such as melanoma, head and neck, liver or kidney cancer. The CDR3 runs from the conserved cysteine through the conserved F or W. The D gene is left open where the match is weak. A row's size may be missing; if present it is once, few, many or a size class.

>TRBD1|NA|TRBJ1-1|TRBV7-9
TGTGCCAGCAGCCTGGGACAGGGGCAGAACACTGAAGCTTTCTTT
CASSLGQGQNTEAFF
>NA|NA|TRBJ2-3|TRBV10-3
TGTGCCATCAGTGAGTCGATCTTGACAGATACGCAGTATTTT
CAISESILTDTQYF
>TRBD1|NA|TRBJ1-5|TRBV6-5
TGTGCCAGCAGTTACTCGACAGGGAGTCAGCCCCAGCATTTT
CASSYSTGSQPQHF
>TRBD2|NA|TRBJ2-1|TRBV6-6
TGTGCCAGCAGCGAATTCCGAGCGGGAGCGGGCGATGAGCAGTTCTTC
CASSEFRAGAGDEQFF
>NA|NA|TRBJ2-1|TRBV7-9
TGTGCCAGCAGCTCTAGCGAAAGCTCCTACAATGAGCAGTTCTTC
CASSSSESSYNEQFF
>NA|NA|TRBJ2-7|TRBV30
TGTGCCTGGAGCGCGGAGACCTACGAGCAGTACTTC
CAWSAETYEQYF
>TRBD1|NA|TRBJ2-7|TRBV27
TGTGCCAGCAGTTTATCGATCAGGGGGTACGAGCAGTACTTC
CASSLSIRGYEQYF
>TRBD2|NA|TRBJ2-1|TRBV10-3
TGTGCCATCAGTGAAGATCTAGCGGGGGACAATGAGCAGTTCTTC
CAISEDLAGDNEQFF
>NA|NA|TRBJ2-5|TRBV7-9
TGTGCCAGCAGCTTAGATCCCGGGACTTATTACTTC
CASSLDPGTYYF
>TRBD1|once|TRBJ1-2|TRBV19
TGTGCCAGTTCTCTTGACAGGGGGAACTATGGCTACACCTTC
CASSLDRGNYGYTF
>TRBD2|NA|TRBJ2-1|TRBV7-9
TGTGCCAGCAGCTCATCAGCGGGAAAGGTTAATGAGCAGTTCTTC
CASSSSAGKVNEQFF
>TRBD1|NA|TRBJ2-7|TRBV30
TGTGCCTGGAGTTCGGGACAGGGGGGATCCTACGAGCAGTACTTC
CAWSSGQGGSYEQYF
>NA|NA|TRBJ2-1|TRBV4-1
TGCGCCAGCAGCCAAGAGCTATTCGGGGGCTCCTACAATGAGCAGTTCTTC
CASSQELFGGSYNEQFF
>NA|NA|TRBJ2-3|TRBV10-3
TGTGCCATCAGTGAGGTCTTAATAGATACGCAGTATTTT
CAISEVLIDTQYF
>TRBD1|once|TRBJ2-7|TRBV7-6
TGTGCCAGCAGCGAACTGGGACAGGGGGCGGACGAGCAGTACTTC
CASSELGQGADEQYF
>NA|NA|TRBJ1-4|TRBV27
TGTGCCAGCAGTTTACTAGGGTTCGGAGAAAAACTGTTTTTT
CASSLLGFGEKLFF
>NA|NA|TRBJ1-1|TRBV7-9
TGTGCCAGCAGCCTTCTAATTAATAGGAACACTGAAGCTTTCTTT
CASSLLINRNTEAFF
>NA|NA|TRBJ1-2|TRBV30
TGTGCCTGGAGGACACAGGGTTCTTTCTATGGCTACACCTTC
CAWRTQGSFYGYTF
>NA|NA|TRBJ2-1|TRBV7-2
TGTGCCAGCAGCTTAGAGCATGTAACCTACAATGAGCAGTTCTTC
CASSLEHVTYNEQFF
>NA|few|TRBJ1-5|TRBV19
TGTGCCAGTACCCCCCAGGGAGGCAATCAGCCCCAGCATTTT
CASTPQGGNQPQHF
>NA|NA|TRBJ2-1|TRBV7-7
TGTGCCGTAGCGGAAACCTACAATGAGCAGTTCTTC
CAVAETYNEQFF
>TRBD1|NA|TRBJ1-1|TRBV4-1
TGCGCCAGCAGCCTCGGACAGGGCGCTCTGACCCTTGAAGCTTTCTTT
CASSLGQGALTLEAFF
>TRBD1|NA|TRBJ2-2|TRBV5-1
TGCGCCAGCAGCTCAGGACAGGCTGATTTGAACACCGGGGAGCTGTTTTTT
CASSSGQADLNTGELFF
>NA|once|TRBJ2-7|TRBV7-9
TGTGCCAGCAGCTTAGGCAGGGGGGCCTACGAGCAGTACTTC
CASSLGRGAYEQYF
>NA|NA|TRBJ1-1|TRBV18
TGTGCCAGCTCACCACCGATTGGAGGGGACACTGAAGCTTTCTTT
CASSPPIGGDTEAFF
>NA|NA|TRBJ2-3|TRBV28
TGTGCCAGCAGTTTTGAGTTGAGCACAGATACGCAGTATTTT
CASSFELSTDTQYF
>NA|NA|TRBJ2-3|TRBV25-1
TGTGCCAGCGCGGCCGGGACAACATTGTTGGATACGCAGTATTTT
CASAAGTTLLDTQYF
>NA|NA|TRBJ1-4|TRBV15
TGTGCCACCAGCAGAGATCTGGCCGGGGAAAAACTGTTTTTT
CATSRDLAGEKLFF
>TRBD1|NA|TRBJ1-5|TRBV5-6
TGTGCCAGCAGCTTGGCCTGGGGGACAGGGGAGAATCAGCCCCAGCATTTT
CASSLAWGTGENQPQHF
>NA|NA|TRBJ2-7|TRBV30
TGTGCCGTCGAAGCGAGGGTTTACGACGAGCAGTACTTC
CAVEARVYDEQYF
>NA|NA|TRBJ2-7|TRBV7-6
TGTGCCAGCAGCTTAAGGGGGTTCTCCTACGAGCAGTACTTC
CASSLRGFSYEQYF
>NA|NA|TRBJ1-1|TRBV5-1
TGCGCCAGCAGCTTGGTACAGGGAACTGAAGCTTTCTTT
CASSLVQGTEAFF
>NA|NA|TRBJ1-2|TRBV6-5
TGTGCCAGCAGATCAGGACAGTATGATTACCGTGGCTACACCTTC
CASRSGQYDYRGYTF
>TRBD2|NA|TRBJ2-3|TRBV11-2
TGTGCCAGCAGCTCCCTAGCGGGAGGGGTGACAGATACGCAGTATTTT
CASSSLAGGVTDTQYF
>TRBD2|NA|TRBJ2-5|TRBV11-2
TGTGCCAGCAGCACCTGGACTAGCGGGCCGACCCGGGAGGTCCAGTACTTC
CASSTWTSGPTREVQYF
>NA|NA|TRBJ2-7|TRBV6-1
TGTGCCAGCAGCGCCGTGGGCAGGGGGGCCTACGAGCAGTACTTC
CASSAVGRGAYEQYF
>TRBD1|NA|TRBJ2-3|TRBV13
TGTGCCAGCAGCTTAAGTCCCCGGGACAGGGGGAATACGCAGTATTTT
CASSLSPRDRGNTQYF
>NA|NA|TRBJ1-4|TRBV6-1
TGTGCCAGCAGTAAAATTTTCGAGGAAAAACTGTTTTTT
CASSKIFEEKLFF
>NA|NA|TRBJ2-7|TRBV7-6
TGTGCCAGCAGCTTAGGGACGGGCCTCTCCTACGAGCAGTACTTC
CASSLGTGLSYEQYF
>NA|NA|TRBJ2-1|TRBV20-1
TGCAGTGCTAGAGATTATATTGAGCAGTTCTTC
CSARDYIEQFF
>NA|NA|TRBJ1-4|TRBV7-2
TGTGCCAGCAGCTTAACGGGGTTGGGTGAAAAACTGTTTTTT
CASSLTGLGEKLFF
>NA|NA|TRBJ1-2|TRBV19
TGTGCCAGTAGTATTGCAGGGTCGGGAATGTATGGCTACACCTTC
CASSIAGSGMYGYTF
>NA|NA|TRBJ1-2|TRBV27
TGTGCCAGCAGTTTGGGGAGCGGGGTTCAAAATGGCTACACCTTC
CASSLGSGVQNGYTF
>TRBD1|NA|TRBJ1-2|TRBV9
TGTGCCAGCAGCGTAGGAGACGTTGGGACAGGGAACGGCTACACCTTC
CASSVGDVGTGNGYTF
>NA|NA|TRBJ1-1|TRBV5-6
TGTGCCAGCAGGTCCGGGACAAAGAACACTGAAGCTTTCTTT
CASRSGTKNTEAFF
>TRBD2|NA|TRBJ2-1|TRBV28
TGTGCCAGCAGTCTCACTAGCGGGGCCTACAATGAGCAGTTCTTC
CASSLTSGAYNEQFF
>NA|NA|TRBJ1-6|TRBV15
TGTGCCACCAGCAGAGAACCAGGGATGAGCTCCTATAATTCACCCCTCCACTTT
CATSREPGMSSYNSPLHF